This note documents a single T cell receptor beta chain sequence. Its antigen is unknown. This record belongs to a study of T cells after yellow fever vaccination. Broader study findings: Secondary responses were weaker yet peaked faster, day 5 versus 15. Researchers cautioned that FACS-sorted repertoires could harbor abundant clonotypes contaminating from the bulk population.

The CDR3 runs 14 residues. The germline V and J ends were trimmed by 5 bases and 4 bases, with 14 bases remaining between them. Germline-derived CDR1 and CDR2 are SEHNR and FQNEAQ (reference sequence). TCRdb re-called the 5' RACE reads through MiXCR, storing one row per CDR3 protein. The data show hundreds of thousands of distinct CDR3 sequences, around 20% seen once. This chain links TRBV7-9 with TRBJ1-1, with unresolved D. The specimen comprised PBMCs, sampled before the yellow fever booster vaccination. This receptor was identified in a man between 18 and 35 years old who received the YFV17D yellow fever vaccine. CDR3 bases: TGTGCCAGCAGCCCCGCTAAACCCGGCACTGAAGCTTTCTTT. Translated, it gives CASSPAKPGTEAFF.